This T cell receptor beta chain was profiled in a study of blood T cell repertoires in COVID-19. Study background: Whether acute or convalescent, the COVID-19 samples came from the United States, Italy and Spain.

This clone was seen a few times. Germline V gene data show CDR1 as MRHNA and CDR2 as SNTAGT. This CDR3 comprises 15 residues. V lost 3 bases to trimming and J lost 3 bases; unmatched junction nucleotides: 4. Authors' processing steps: Estimation of nucleated cell counts was performed using reference gene primer amplification. Assay: immunoSEQ multiplex PCR; the TCRdb copy retains only in-frame clones and omits some. The V and J calls and clone size are taken from that table; D and trimming were inferred from the DNA. The repertoire holds 650,000 to 800,000 clones, with 90% as singletons. The rearrangement joins TRBV6-4 to TRBJ2-2; 7 bases fit TRBD1. This TCR was recovered from a woman younger than 30 with acute or convalescent COVID-19. The sequenced sample consisted of peripheral blood. CDR3 residues: CASSEGTEDTGELFF. CDR3 bases: TGTGCCAGCAGTGAGGGGACAGAAGACACCGGGGAGCTGTTTTTT.